The present T cell receptor (beta chain) was sequenced within a study of breast tumors, draining lymph nodes, adjacent tissues. Study-level findings and limits: Tumor and nontumor repertoires were significantly more similar in luminal-like than in basal-like breast cancer. That most tumor T cells come from lymph nodes remained unproven. Tumors had less TCR diversity than lymph nodes, more than nontumor tissue. Most tumor T cells seemingly derive from lymph node, then expand in tumor.

MiXCR, applied by TCRdb to the multiplex PCR reads, yields one record per CDR3 protein. The sample shows under 150,000 distinct CDR3 sequences, about 20% of them seen only once. This clonotype was seen at least ten times. Its target is not known. The lymph nodes were axillary draining lymph nodes from breast cancer patients. Germline CDR1 reads MNHNS; CDR2 reads SASEGT. Trimming shortened V by 3 bases and J by 5 bases, and 13 bases separated the two germline ends. The CDR3 spans 14 residues. Sequencing input: axillary lymph node tissue. V usage is TRBV6-1 and J usage is TRBJ2-5; D ambiguous. The origin of this receptor is a female donor with breast cancer. Some clones in this sample may be carry-over from other donors' samples. The CDR3 spells CASSDWLGYETQYF. In DNA, the CDR3 is TGTGCCAGCAGTGACTGGCTGGGGTATGAGACCCAGTACTTC.